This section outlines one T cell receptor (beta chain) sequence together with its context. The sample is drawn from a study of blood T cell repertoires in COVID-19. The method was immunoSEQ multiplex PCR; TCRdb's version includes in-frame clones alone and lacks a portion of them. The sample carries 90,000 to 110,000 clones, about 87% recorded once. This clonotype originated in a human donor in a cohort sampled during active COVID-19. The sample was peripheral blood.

CDR3 in amino acids: CASSGDTAGVYGANVLTF. CDR3 DNA: TGCGCCAGCAGCGGAGACACGGCGGGGGTCTATGGGGCCAACGTCCTGACTTTC. The rearrangement links TRBV5-1 to TRBJ2-6; 7 nucleotides line up with TRBD2. Germline CDR1 reads SGHRS; CDR2 reads YFSETQ. The CDR3 is 18 amino acids. The V and J ends lost 4 bases and 3 bases, in that order; junction bases with no gene match: 13.